This TCR beta chain is from a study of monozygotic twins with inflammatory bowel disease. Findings of the study overall: Compared with healthy twins, IBD patients shared fewer clonotypes with others, especially with disease activity.

Phlebotomy per donor yielded a single 2.5 ml blood sample. About this clonotype itself: Its specificity is not known.

The CDR3 loop spans 15 amino acids. Across eight separate reactions for each sample, cDNA was made. TCRdb reprocessed the 5' RACE reads and stores each CDR3 protein as one record, lacking DNA. The sample has 300,000 to 400,000 distinct CDR3 sequences. The source of this sequence is a human donor with ulcerative colitis or Crohn's disease, or a healthy co-twin of an affected twin (not recorded which). The J gene is TRBJ1-5, the V gene TRBV12-3 or TRBV12-4. What was sequenced was blood. The CDR3 loop is CASSFGVGSNQPQHF.